A selection of T cell receptor beta chains follows, all from one sample in a study of blood T cell repertoires in COVID-19. Libraries were prepared by immunoSEQ multiplex PCR; TCRdb keeps only in-frame clonotypes and omits some of them. The data hold 100,000 to 150,000 clones, with more than 70% observed a single time. Sequencing was performed on peripheral blood. The receptors originated from a man older than 75 with active or convalescent COVID-19. Both conserved end residues are part of each CDR3. The D gene is left open where the match is weak. Size is omitted from some rows. Given values are once, few, many or a class for expanded clones.

j_call cdr3_length d_call v_call clone_size cdr3_nt cdr3_aa
TRBJ1-6 20 NA TRBV11-2 NA TGTGCCAGCAGCTTAGACGGCGTTGTTGGGGGACTCTCCTATAATTCACCCCTCCACTTT CASSLDGVVGGLSYNSPLHF
TRBJ1-5 15 NA TRBV6-2/TRBV6-3 NA TGTGCCAGCAGTTACCTTTTGGACATTCATCAGCCCCAGCATTTT CASSYLLDIHQPQHF
TRBJ2-3 15 NA TRBV2 NA TGTGCCAGCAGTAAGACTGAGGCTAGCACAGATACGCAGTATTTT CASSKTEASTDTQYF
TRBJ1-2 15 TRBD1 TRBV6-5 NA TGTGCCACCCGGACAGGGGTCCTGACTAACTATGGCTACACCTTC CATRTGVLTNYGYTF
TRBJ1-2 13 TRBD1 TRBV7-2 few TGTGCCAGCAGCATCGGGACAGCCTATGGCTACACCTTC CASSIGTAYGYTF
TRBJ2-2 19 NA TRBV21-1 NA TGTGCCAGCAGCAAAACCCGGGACATCTGGAGGCTGAACACCGGGGAGCTGTTTTTT CASSKTRDIWRLNTGELFF
TRBJ2-6 16 TRBD1 TRBV5-1 NA TGCGCCAGTCGGACAGGGGCGATCTCTGGGGCCAACGTCCTGACTTTC CASRTGAISGANVLTF
TRBJ2-2 14 TRBD1 TRBV28 NA TGTGCCACCATAGGGGACAGGAACACCGGGGAGCTGTTTTTT CATIGDRNTGELFF
TRBJ1-4 15 TRBD1 TRBV4-3 NA TGCGCCAGCAGCCCCGGGGACAGGATTCCCGAAAAACTGTTTTTT CASSPGDRIPEKLFF
TRBJ1-6 16 TRBD1 TRBV6-2/TRBV6-3 NA TGTGCCAGCAGCCGGGACAGGAGCCCGTATAATTCACCCCTCCACTTT CASSRDRSPYNSPLHF
TRBJ2-7 14 TRBD1 TRBV10-3 NA TGTGCCATCAGTGGACAGGGGGCCCCCTACGAGCAGTACTTC CAISGQGAPYEQYF
TRBJ1-2 15 NA TRBV6-5 NA TGTGCCAGCAGTCACGGGGGGGAAACAACCTATGGCTACACCTTC CASSHGGETTYGYTF
TRBJ1-5 13 TRBD1 TRBV24-1 NA TGTGCCACCGACAGGGACCTATGTCAGCCCCAGCATTTT CATDRDLCQPQHF
TRBJ1-1 14 TRBD1 TRBV11-1 NA TGTGCCAGCAGCCCAACCACAGGGGGCACTGAAGCTTTCTTT CASSPTTGGTEAFF
TRBJ1-3 13 NA TRBV12-3/TRBV12-4 NA TGTGCCAGCAGTCTCAGGGTTCGAAACACCATATATTTT CASSLRVRNTIYF
TRBJ1-5 16 NA TRBV7-2 NA TGTGCCAGCAGCTTAGTTATAGGGGGGGCTATCAGGCCCCAGCATTTT CASSLVIGGAIRPQHF
TRBJ1-5 13 NA TRBV6-2/TRBV6-3 NA TGTGCCAGCAGTCAACAGGGAAGGCAGCCCCAGCATTTT CASSQQGRQPQHF
TRBJ1-6 14 NA TRBV6-6 NA TGTGCCAGCAGCCTTCAGGGATCAAATTCACCCCTCCACTTT CASSLQGSNSPLHF
TRBJ1-5 12 NA TRBV2 NA TGTGCCAGCAGACAGGCCAATCAGCCCCAGCATTTT CASRQANQPQHF
TRBJ1-4 17 NA TRBV7-9 NA TGTGCCAGCAGCCCCGTAGGGGTCCTGTCAACTAATGAAAAACTGTTTTTT CASSPVGVLSTNEKLFF
TRBJ1-5 15 NA TRBV27 NA TGTGCCAGCAGTAGCTCGATTATGGGCAATCAGCCCCAGCATTTT CASSSSIMGNQPQHF
TRBJ2-7 18 NA TRBV9 once TGTGCCAGCAGCGTAGCTTTACAGGGACCTCCCGCTTCCTACGAGCAGTACTTC CASSVALQGPPASYEQYF
TRBJ2-1 15 TRBD1 TRBV11-3 NA TGTGCCAGCAGCTTAGGACAGGGGGAGGGCAATGAGCAGTTCTTC CASSLGQGEGNEQFF